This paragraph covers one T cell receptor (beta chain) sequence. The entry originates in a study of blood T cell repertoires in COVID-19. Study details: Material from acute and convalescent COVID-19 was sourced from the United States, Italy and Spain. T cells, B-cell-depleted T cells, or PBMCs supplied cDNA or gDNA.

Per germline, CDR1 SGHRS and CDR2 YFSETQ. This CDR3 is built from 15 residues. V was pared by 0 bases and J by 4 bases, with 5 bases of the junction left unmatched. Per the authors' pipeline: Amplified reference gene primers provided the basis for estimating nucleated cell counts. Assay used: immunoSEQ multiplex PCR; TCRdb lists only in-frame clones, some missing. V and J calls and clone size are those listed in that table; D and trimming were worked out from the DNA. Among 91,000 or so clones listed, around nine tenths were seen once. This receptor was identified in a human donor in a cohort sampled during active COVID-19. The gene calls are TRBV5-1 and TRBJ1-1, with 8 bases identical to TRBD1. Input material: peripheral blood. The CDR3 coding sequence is TGCGCCAGCAGCTTGGCTACAGGGGGAGGCACTGAAGCTTTCTTT. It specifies CASSLATGGGTEAFF. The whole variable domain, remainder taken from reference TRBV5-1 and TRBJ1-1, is KAGVTQTPRYLIKTRGQQVTLSCSPISGHRSVSWYQQTPGQGLQFLFEYFSETQRNKGNFPGRFSGRQFSNSRSEMNVSTLELGDSALYLCASSLATGGGTEAFFGQGTRLTVV.